This TCR beta chain comes out of a study of response to subunit inactivated influenza vaccine. TCRdb independently ran MiXCR on the RT-PCR reads; one entry per CDR3 protein. The sample yields about 780,000 distinct CDR3 sequences, about a fifth seen once. The length of the CDR3 is 14 residues. Germline loops: CDR1 MNHEY, CDR2 SVGEGT. The V and J ends lost 8 bases and 5 bases, in that order; junction bases with no gene match: 8. The rearrangement joins TRBV6-2 or TRBV6-3 to TRBJ2-1; TRBD2 agrees at 8 bases. This TCR came from a man aged 50-60 years who received an inactivated influenza vaccine. The sample consisted of PBMCs from blood, taken around 5 days after vaccination. DNA for the CDR3: TGTGCCAGCCGCGGAGCGGGAGTCCACAATGAGCAGTTCTTC. It encodes CASRGAGVHNEQFF.